This T cell receptor (beta chain) emerged from a study of blood T cell repertoires in COVID-19. The overall study: Specimens from acute and convalescent COVID-19 originated in the United States, Italy and Spain.

Recruited during active infection, patients (from Seattle) were subsequently followed longitudinally. In its sample, this clone was seen once. The length of the CDR3 is 13 residues. Germline loops: CDR1 MNHNS, CDR2 SASEGT. The V end was cut by 0 bases, the J end by 9 bases, with 9 bases between. Authors' data handling: Reference gene primer amplification gave nucleated cell count estimates. This table comes from immunoSEQ multiplex PCR, and its TCRdb copy is limited to in-frame clones, with some not included. V and J calls and clone size are copied from that table; D and trimming were computed from the DNA. The repertoire has about 150,000 clones, 75% to 90% of them found once; the top ten carry around an eighth.

The sample was peripheral blood. This sequence originates from a man younger than 35 with COVID-19, enrolled during active disease. The chain couples TRBV6-1 to TRBJ1-5; D is undetermined. CDR3 in amino acids: CASSEALPWPQHF. CDR3 sequence (DNA): TGTGCCAGCAGTGAAGCCCTACCCTGGCCCCAGCATTTT.